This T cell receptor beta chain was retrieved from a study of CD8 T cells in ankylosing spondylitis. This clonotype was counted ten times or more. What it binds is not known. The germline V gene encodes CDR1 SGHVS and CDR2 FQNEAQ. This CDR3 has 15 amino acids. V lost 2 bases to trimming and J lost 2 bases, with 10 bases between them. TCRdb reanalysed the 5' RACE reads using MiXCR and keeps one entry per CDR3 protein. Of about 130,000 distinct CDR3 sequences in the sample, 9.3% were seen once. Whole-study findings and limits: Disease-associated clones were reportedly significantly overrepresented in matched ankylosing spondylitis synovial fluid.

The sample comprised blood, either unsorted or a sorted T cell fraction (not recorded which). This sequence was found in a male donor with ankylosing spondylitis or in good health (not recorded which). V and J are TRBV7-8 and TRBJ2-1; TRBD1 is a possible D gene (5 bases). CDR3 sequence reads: CASSLPGITYNEQFF. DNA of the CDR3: TGTGCCAGCAGCTTACCAGGGATCACCTACAATGAGCAGTTCTTC.